The TCR beta chain under discussion was sequenced for a study of blood T cell repertoires in COVID-19. Seattle-derived patients entered the study during active infection and were followed longitudinally. CDR3 length equals 16 residues. The germline gives CDR1 SGHDT, CDR2 YYEEEE. V was trimmed by 2 bases and J by 4 bases, leaving 18 bases between them. Profiled with immunoSEQ multiplex PCR; TCRdb holds only in-frame clones, not every one. The table shows some 240,000 clones, with around 87% occurring only once. The gene calls are TRBV5-6 and TRBJ1-2; no reliable D call. What was sequenced was peripheral blood. This receptor was identified in a woman aged 60-75 years with COVID-19, enrolled during active disease. The CDR3 DNA reads TGTGCCAGCAGCTTAGGGCTAGCTCAAAAAGTCTATGGCTACACCTTC. Residues: CASSLGLAQKVYGYTF.